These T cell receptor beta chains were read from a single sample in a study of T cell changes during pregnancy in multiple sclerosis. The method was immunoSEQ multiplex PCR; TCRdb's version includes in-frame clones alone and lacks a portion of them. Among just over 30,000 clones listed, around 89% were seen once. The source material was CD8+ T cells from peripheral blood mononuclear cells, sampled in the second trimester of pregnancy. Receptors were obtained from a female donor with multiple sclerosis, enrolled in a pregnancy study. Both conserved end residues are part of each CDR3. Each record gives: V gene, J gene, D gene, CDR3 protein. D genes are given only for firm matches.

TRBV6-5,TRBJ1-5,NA,CASSRTEYQPQHF
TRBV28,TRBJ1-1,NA,CASSLIRDTEAFF
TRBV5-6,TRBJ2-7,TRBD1,CASSSWTGVYEQYF
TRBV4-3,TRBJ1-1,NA,CASSQDRRSENTEAFF
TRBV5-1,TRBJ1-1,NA,CASSLEKGVNTEAFF
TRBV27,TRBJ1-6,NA,CASSSTTGGNSPLHF
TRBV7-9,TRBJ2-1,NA,CASSFELSFINEQFF
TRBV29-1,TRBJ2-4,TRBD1,CSVRDRDLAKNIQYF
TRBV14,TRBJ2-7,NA,CASSQRQAVEQYF
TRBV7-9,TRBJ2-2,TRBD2,CASSSSGSRTGELFF
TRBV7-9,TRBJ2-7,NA,CASSSDSRVIEQYF
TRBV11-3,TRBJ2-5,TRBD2,CASRGTSGGQETQYF
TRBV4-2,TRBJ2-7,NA,CASSQDLGGGYEQYF
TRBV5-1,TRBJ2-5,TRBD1,CASSGTTGGGEQYF
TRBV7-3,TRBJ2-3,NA,CASSLNPTVKDTDTQYF
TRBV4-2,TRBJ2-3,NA,CASTEGVGGVTDTQYF
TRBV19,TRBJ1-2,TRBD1,CASSIEGGQAGTAPNYGYTF
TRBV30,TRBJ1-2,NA,CAWNPQGFDYGYTF
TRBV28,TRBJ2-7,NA,CASRRVHLEGPSYEQYF
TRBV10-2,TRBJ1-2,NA,CASSLDSEYGYTF
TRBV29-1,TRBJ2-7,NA,CSVGRDFDEQYF
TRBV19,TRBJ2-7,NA,CASSITVSSYEQYF
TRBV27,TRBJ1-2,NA,CASRSLYGYTF
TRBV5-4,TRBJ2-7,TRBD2,CASSPGLASYEQYF
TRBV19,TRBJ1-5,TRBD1,CASSIDRDRGYQPQHF
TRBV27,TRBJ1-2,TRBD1,CASRGQKYGYTF
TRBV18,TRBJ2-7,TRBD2,CASSPRDYLGEQYF
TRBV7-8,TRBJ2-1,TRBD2,CASSPWTSGPYNEQFF
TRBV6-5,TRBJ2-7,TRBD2,CASSSGSYEQYF
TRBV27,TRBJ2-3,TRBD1,CASSPTGGLGQYF
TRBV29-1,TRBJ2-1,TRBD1,CSAAGGEYNEQFF
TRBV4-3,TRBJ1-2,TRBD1,CASNPGTGHYYGYTF
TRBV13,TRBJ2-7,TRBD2,CASSPPGAGTPYEQYF
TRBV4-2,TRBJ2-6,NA,CASSPLTGSGANVLTF
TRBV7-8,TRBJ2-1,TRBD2,CASSFTSGIEQFF
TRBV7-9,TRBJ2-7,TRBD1,CASSDRDRAYEQYF
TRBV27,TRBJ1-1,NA,CASSRGNTEAFF
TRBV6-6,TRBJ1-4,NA,CASSTGIYNEKLFF
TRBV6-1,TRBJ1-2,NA,CASSEWTFGYGYTF
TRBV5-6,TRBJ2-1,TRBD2,CASSLAGVAGVDEQFF
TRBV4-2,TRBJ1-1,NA,CASSQDTGNAFF